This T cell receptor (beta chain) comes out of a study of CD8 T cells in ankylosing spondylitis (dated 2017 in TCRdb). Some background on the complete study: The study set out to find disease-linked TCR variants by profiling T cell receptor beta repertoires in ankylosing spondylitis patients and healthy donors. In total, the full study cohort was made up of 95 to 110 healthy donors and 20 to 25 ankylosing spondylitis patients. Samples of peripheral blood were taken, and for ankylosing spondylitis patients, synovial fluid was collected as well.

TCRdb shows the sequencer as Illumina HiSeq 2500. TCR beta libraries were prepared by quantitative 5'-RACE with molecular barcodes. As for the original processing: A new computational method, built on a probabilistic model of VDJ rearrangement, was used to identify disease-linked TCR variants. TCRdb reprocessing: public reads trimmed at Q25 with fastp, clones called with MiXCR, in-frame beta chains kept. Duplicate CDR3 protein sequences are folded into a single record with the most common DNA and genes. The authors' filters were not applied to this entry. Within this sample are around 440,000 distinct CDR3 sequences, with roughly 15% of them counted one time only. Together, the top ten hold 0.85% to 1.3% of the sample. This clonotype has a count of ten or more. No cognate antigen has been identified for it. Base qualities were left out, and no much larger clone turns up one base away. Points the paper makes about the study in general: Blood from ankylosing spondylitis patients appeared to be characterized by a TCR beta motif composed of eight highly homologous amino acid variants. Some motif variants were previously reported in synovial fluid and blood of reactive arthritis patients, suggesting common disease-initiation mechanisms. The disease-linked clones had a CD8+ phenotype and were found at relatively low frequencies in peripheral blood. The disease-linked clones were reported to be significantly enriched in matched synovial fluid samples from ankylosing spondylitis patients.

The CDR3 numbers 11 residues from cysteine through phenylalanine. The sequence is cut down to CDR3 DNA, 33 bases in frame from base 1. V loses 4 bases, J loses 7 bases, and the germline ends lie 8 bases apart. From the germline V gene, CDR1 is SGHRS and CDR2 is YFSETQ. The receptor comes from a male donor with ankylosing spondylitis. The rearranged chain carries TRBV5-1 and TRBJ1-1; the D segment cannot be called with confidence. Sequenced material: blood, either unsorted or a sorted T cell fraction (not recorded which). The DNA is TGCGCCAGCAGCCTCGCGGGTGAAGCTTTCTTT. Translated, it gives CASSLAGEAFF.